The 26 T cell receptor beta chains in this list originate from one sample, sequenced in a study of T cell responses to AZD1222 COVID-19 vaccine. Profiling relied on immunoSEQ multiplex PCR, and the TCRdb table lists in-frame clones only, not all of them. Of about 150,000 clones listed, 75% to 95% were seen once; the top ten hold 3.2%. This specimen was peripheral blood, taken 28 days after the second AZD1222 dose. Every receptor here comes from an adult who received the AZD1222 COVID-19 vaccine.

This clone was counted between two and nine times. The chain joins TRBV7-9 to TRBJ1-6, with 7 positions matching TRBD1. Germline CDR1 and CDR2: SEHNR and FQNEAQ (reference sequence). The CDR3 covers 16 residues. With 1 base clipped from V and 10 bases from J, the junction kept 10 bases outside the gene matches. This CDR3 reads CASSLVVGDSQSPLHF. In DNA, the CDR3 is TGTGCCAGCAGCTTAGTAGTAGGGGACAGTCAATCACCCCTCCACTTT.

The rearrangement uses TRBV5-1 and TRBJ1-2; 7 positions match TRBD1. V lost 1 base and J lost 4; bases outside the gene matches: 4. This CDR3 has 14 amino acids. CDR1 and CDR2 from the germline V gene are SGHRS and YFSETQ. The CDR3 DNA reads TGCGCCAGCAGCTTGTCCCGGGACAGCTATGGCTACACCTTC. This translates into CASSLSRDSYGYTF.

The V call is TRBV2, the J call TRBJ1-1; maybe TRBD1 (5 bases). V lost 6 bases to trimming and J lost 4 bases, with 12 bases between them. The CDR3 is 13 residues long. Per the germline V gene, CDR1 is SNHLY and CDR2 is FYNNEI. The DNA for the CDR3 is TGTGCCAGCAGGGGGGGTGGAGGCACTGAAGCTTTCTTT. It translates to CASRGGGGTEAFF. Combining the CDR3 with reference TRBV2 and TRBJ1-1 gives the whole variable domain EPEVTQTPSHQVTQMGQEVILRCVPISNHLYFYWYRQILGQKVEFLVSFYNNEISEKSEIFDDQFSVERPDGSNFTLKIRSTKLEDSAMYFCASRGGGGTEAFFGQGTRLTVV.

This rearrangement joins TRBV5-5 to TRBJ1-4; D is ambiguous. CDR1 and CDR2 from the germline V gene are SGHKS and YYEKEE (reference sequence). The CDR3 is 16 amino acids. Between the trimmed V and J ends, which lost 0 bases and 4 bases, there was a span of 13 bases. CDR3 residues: CASSLESGRSNEKLFF. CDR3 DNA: TGTGCCAGCAGCTTGGAATCGGGCAGGAGTAATGAAAAACTGTTTTTT.

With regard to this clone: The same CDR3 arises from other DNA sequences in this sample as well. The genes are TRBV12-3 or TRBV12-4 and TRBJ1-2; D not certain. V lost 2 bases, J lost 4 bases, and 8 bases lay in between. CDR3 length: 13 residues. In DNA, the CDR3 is TGTGCCAGCAGTTTAACGGGTTCCTATGGCTACACCTTC. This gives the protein CASSLTGSYGYTF.

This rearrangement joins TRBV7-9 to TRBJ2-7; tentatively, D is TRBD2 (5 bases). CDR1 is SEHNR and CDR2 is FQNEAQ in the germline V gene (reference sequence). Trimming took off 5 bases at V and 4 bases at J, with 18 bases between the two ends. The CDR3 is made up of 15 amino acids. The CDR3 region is CASSPRGSPGYEQYF. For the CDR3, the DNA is TGTGCCAGCAGCCCACGCGGGTCCCCTGGGTACGAGCAGTACTTC.

The CDR3 here is CASSQDPTTGNTIYF. The CDR3 DNA reads as TGTGCCAGCAGCCAAGATCCGACAACCGGAAACACCATATATTTT. The chain joins TRBV4-2 to TRBJ1-3; D call uncertain. In germline, CDR1 is LGHNA, CDR2 YNFKEQ. This CDR3 has 15 amino acids. The V gene lost 0 bases and the J gene lost 4 bases, with 10 bases spanning the gap.

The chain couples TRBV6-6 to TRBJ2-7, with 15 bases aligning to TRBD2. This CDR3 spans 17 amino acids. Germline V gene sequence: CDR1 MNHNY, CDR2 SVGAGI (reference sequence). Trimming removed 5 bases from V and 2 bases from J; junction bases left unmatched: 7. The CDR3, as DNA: TGTGCCAGCAGTCTCCGGACTAGCGGGAGGGCTACCTACGAGCAGTACTTC. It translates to CASSLRTSGRATYEQYF.

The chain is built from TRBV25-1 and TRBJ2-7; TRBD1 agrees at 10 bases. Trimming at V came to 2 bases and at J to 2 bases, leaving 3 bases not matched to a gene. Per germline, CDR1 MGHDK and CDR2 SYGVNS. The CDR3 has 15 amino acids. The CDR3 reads CASSEGGTGAYEQYF. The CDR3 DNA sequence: TGTGCCAGCAGTGAAGGCGGGACAGGGGCCTACGAGCAGTACTTC.

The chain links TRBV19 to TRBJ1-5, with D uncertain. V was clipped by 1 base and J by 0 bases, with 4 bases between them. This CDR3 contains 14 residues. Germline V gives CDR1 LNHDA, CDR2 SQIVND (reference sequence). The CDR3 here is CASSIGYSNQPQHF. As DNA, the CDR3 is TGTGCCAGTAGTATAGGATATAGCAATCAGCCCCAGCATTTT.

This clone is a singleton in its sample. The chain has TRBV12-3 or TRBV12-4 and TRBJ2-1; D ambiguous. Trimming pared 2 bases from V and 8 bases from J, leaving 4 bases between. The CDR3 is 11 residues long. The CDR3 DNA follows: TGTGCCAGCAGTTTAAGCCATGAGCAGTTCTTC. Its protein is CASSLSHEQFF.

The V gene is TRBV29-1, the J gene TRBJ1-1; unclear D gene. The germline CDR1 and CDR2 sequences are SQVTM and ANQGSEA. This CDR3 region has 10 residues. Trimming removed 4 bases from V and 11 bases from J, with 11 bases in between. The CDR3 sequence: CSVANSRAFF. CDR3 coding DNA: TGCAGCGTTGCGAACAGTAGGGCTTTCTTT.

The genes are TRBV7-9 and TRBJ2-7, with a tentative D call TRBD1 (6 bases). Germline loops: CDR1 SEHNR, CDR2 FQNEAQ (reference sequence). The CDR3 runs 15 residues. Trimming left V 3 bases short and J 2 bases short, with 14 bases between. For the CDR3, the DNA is TGTGCCAGCAGCTTTAATTGGGGGCCCACCTACGAGCAGTACTTC. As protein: CASSFNWGPTYEQYF.

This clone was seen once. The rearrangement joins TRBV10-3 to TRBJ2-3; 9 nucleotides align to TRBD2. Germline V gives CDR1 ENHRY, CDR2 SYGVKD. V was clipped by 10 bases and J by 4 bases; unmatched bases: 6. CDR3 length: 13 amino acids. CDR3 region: CATISGSSDTQYF. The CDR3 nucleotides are TGTGCCACCATTAGCGGGAGTTCAGATACGCAGTATTTT.

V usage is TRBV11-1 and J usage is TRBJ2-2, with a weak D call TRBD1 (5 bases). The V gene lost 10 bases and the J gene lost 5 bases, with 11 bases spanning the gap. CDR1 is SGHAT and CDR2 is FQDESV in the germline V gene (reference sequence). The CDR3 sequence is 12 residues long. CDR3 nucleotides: TGTGCCATCAGGGTAGAGACCGGGGAGCTGTTTTTT. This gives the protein CAIRVETGELFF.

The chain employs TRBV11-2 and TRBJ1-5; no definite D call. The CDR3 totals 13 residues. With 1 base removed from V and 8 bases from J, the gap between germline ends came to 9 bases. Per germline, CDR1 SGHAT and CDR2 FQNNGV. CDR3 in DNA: TGTGCCAGCAGCTTAGGGCGAGTGGAGCCCCAGCATTTT. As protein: CASSLGRVEPQHF.

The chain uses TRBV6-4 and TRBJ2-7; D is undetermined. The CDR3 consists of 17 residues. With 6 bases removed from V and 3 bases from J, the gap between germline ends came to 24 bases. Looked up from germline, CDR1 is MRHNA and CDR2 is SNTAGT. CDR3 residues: CASRKSTRVLIFYEQYF. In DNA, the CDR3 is TGTGCCAGCAGAAAATCGACCCGGGTCCTAATATTCTACGAGCAGTACTTC.

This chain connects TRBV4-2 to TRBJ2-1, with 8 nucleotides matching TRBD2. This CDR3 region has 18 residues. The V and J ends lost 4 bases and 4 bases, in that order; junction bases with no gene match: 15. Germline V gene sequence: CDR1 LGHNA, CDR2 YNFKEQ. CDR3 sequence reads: CASSRGAGGFVGYNEQFF. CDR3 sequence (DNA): TGTGCCAGCAGCCGTGGGGCGGGAGGCTTTGTCGGTTACAATGAGCAGTTCTTC.

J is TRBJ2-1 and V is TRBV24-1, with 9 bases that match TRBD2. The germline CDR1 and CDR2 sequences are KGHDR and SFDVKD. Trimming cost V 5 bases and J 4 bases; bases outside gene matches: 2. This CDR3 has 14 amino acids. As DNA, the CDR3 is TGTGCCACCAGTGTAGCGGGAGATTACAATGAGCAGTTCTTC. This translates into CATSVAGDYNEQFF.

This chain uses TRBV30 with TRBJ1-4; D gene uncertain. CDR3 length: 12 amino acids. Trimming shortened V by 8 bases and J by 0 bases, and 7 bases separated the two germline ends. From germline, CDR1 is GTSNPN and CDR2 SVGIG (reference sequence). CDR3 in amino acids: CAARATNEKLFF. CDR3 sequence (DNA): TGTGCCGCTCGGGCAACTAATGAAAAACTGTTTTTT.

CDR3 sequence: CSVMDRVGNTIYF. The CDR3 nucleotides read TGCAGCGTCATGGACAGGGTTGGAAACACCATATATTTT. This chain links TRBV29-1 with TRBJ1-3; 8 bases line up with TRBD1. The V and J ends lost 6 bases and 3 bases, in that order; junction bases with no gene match: 4. CDR1 SQVTM and CDR2 ANQGSEA come from the germline V gene. This CDR3 comprises 13 residues.

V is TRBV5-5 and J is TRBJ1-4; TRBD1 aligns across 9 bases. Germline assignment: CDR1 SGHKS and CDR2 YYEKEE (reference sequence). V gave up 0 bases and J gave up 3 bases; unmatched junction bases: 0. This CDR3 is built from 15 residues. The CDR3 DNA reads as TGTGCCAGCAGCTTGGGACAGGGGGCTAATGAAAAACTGTTTTTT. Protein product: CASSLGQGANEKLFF.

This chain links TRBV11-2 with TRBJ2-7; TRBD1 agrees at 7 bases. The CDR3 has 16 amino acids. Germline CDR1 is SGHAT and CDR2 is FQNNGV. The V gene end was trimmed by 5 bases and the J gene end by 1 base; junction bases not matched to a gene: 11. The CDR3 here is CASSVTPGQLSYEQYF. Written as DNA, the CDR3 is TGTGCCAGCAGCGTTACTCCGGGACAGCTATCCTACGAGCAGTACTTC.

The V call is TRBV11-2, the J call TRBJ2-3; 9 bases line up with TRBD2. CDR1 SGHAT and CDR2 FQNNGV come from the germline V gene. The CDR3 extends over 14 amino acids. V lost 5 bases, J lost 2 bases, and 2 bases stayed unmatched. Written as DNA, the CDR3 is TGTGCCAGCAGCGGGACTAGCTACACAGATACGCAGTATTTT. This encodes CASSGTSYTDTQYF.

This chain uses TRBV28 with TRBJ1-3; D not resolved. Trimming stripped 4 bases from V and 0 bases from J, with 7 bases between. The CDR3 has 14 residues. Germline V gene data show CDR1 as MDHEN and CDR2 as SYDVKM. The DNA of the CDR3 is TGTGCCAGCAGTTCCTTATACTCTGGAAACACCATATATTTT. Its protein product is CASSSLYSGNTIYF.

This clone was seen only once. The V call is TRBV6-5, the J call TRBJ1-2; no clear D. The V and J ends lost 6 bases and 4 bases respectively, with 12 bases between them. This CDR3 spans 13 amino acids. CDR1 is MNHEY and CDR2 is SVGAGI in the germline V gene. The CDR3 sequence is CASSLGRVYGYTF. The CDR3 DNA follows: TGTGCCAGCAGCCTCGGCCGGGTCTATGGCTACACCTTC.